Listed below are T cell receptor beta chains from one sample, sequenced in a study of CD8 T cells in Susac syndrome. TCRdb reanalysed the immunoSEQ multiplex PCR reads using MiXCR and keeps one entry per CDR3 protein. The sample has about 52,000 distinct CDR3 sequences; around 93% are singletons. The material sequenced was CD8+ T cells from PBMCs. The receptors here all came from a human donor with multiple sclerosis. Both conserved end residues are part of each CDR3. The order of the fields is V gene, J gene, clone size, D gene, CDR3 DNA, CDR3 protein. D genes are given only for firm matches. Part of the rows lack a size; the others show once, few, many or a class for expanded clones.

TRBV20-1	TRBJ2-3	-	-	TGCAGTGCCAGCAGGGGCACAGATACGCAGTATTTT	CSASRGTDTQYF
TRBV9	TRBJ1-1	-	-	TGTGCCAGCAGCTTGGGCGGGAGGACTGAAGCTTTCTTT	CASSLGGRTEAFF
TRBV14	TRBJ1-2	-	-	TGTGCCAGCAGCCCCTGGACAGCCACCTATGGCTACACCTTC	CASSPWTATYGYTF
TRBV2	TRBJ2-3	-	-	TGTGCCAGCAGTGAGTGGCGGGGTAGTGCAGATACGCAGTATTTT	CASSEWRGSADTQYF
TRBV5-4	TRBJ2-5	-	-	TGTGCCGCCGGCACAGAAGAAGAGACCCAGTACTTC	CAAGTEEETQYF
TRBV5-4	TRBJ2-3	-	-	TGTGCCAGCAGCGGTAAGGGGAAGAGCACAGATACGCAGTATTTT	CASSGKGKSTDTQYF
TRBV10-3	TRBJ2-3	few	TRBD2	TGTGCCATCAGTGAACCCTTTAGCGGGGGAGCAACCTCTAGCACAGATACGCAGTATTTT	CAISEPFSGGATSSTDTQYF
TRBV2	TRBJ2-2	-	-	TGTGCCACCGGGACGGTAAACACCGGGGAGCTGTTTTTT	CATGTVNTGELFF
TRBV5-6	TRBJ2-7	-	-	TGTGCCAGCAGTTTTTATGGGTCATCCTACGAGCAGTACTTC	CASSFYGSSYEQYF
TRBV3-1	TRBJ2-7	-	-	TGTGCCAGCAGCCAAGATGGGCTCTACGAGCAGTACTTC	CASSQDGLYEQYF
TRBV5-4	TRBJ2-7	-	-	TGTGCCAGCAGCTCCGGGGATTCCTACGAGCAGTACTTC	CASSSGDSYEQYF
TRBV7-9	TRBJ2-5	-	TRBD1	TGTGCCAGCAGCCCCCACGGACAGGGGGCGGGGGAGACCCAGTACTTC	CASSPHGQGAGETQYF
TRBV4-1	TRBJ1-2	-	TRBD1	TGCGCCAGCAGCCATCACCCGACAGGGATGGGCTATGGCTACACCTTC	CASSHHPTGMGYGYTF
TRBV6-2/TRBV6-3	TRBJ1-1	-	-	TGTGCCAGCAGTTACGGACTGCTGAACACTGAAGCTTTCTTT	CASSYGLLNTEAFF
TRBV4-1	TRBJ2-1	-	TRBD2	TGCGCCAGCAGCCTGGAACGGACTAGCGGGGGGGCGTATGAGCAGTTCTTC	CASSLERTSGGAYEQFF